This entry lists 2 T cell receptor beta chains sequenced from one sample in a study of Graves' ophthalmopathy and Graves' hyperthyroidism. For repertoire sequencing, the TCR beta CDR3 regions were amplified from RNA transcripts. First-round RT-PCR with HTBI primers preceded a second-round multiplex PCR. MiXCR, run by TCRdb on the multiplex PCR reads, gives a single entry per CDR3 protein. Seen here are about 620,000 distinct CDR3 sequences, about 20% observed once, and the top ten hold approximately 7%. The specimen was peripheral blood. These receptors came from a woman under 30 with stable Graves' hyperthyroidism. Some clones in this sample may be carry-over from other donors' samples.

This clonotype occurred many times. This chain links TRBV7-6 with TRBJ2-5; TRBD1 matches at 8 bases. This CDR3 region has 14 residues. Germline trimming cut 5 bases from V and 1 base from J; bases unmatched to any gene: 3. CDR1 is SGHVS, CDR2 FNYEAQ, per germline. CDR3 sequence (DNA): TGTGCCAGCAGCCAAGGACAGGGCCAAGAGACCCAGTACTTC. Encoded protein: CASSQGQGQETQYF. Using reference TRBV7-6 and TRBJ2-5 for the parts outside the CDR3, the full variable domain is GAGVSQSPRYKVTKRGQDVALRCDPISGHVSLYWYRQALGQGPEFLTYFNYEAQQDKSGLPNDRFSAERPEGSISTLTIQRTEQRDSAMYRCASSQGQGQETQYFGPGTRLLVL.

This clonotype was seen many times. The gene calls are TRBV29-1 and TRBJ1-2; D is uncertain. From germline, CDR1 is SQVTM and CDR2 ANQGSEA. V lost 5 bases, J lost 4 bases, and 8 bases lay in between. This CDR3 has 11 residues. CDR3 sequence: CSVFPLYGYTF. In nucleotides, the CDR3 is TGCAGCGTTTTTCCACTCTATGGCTACACCTTC. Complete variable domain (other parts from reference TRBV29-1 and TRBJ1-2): SAVISQKPSRDICQRGTSLTIQCQVDSQVTMMFWYRQQPGQSLTLIATANQGSEATYESGFVIDKFPISRPNLTFSTLTVSNMSPEDSSIYLCSVFPLYGYTFGSGTRLTVV.